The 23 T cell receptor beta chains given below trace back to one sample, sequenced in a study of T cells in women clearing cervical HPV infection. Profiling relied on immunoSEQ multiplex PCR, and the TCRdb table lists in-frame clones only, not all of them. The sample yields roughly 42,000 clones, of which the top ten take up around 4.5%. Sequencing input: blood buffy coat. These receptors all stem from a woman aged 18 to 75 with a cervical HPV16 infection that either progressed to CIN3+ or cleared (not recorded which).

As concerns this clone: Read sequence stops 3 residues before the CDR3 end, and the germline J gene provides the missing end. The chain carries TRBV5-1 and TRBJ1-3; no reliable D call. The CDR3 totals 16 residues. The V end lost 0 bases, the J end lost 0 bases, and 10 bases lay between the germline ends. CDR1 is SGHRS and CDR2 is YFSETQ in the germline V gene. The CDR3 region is CASSLEVRSSGNTIYF. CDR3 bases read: TGCGCCAGCAGCTTGGAGGTCAGGAGCTCTGGAAACACC. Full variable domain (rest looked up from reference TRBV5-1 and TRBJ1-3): KAGVTQTPRYLIKTRGQQVTLSCSPISGHRSVSWYQQTPGQGLQFLFEYFSETQRNKGNFPGRFSGRQFSNSRSEMNVSTLELGDSALYLCASSLEVRSSGNTIYFGEGSWLTVV.

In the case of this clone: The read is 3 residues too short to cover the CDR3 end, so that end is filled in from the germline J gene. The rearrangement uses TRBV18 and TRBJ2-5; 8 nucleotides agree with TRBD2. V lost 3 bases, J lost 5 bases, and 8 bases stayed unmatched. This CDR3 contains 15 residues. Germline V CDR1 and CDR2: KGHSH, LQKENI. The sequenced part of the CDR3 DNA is TGTGCCAGCTCACCTCCCTCCTTAGCGGGGGAGACC. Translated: CASSPPSLAGET. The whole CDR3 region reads CASSPPSLAGETQYF.

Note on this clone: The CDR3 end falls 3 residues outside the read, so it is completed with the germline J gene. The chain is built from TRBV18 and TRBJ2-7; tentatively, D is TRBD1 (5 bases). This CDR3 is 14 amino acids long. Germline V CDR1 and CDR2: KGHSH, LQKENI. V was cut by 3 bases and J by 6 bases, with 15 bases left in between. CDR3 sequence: CASSPRTKFSEQYF. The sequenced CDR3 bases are TGTGCCAGCTCACCTCGGACAAAATTTTCCGAG.

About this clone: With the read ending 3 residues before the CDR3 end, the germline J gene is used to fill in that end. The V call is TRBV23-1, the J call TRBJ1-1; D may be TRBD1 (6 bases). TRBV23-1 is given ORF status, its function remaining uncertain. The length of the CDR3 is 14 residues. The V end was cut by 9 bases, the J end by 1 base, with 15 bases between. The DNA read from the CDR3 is TGCGCCAGAACCCACAGGGAGTGGAACACTGAA. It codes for CARTHREWNTE. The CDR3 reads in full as CARTHREWNTEAFF.

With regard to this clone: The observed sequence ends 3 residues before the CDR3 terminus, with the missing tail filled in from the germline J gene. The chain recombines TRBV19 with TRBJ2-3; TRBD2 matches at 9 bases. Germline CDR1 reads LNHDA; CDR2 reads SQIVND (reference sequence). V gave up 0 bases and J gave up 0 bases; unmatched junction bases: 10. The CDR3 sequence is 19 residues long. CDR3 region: CASSIDLLAGRASTDTQYF. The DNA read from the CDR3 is TGTGCCAGTAGTATAGATCTCCTAGCGGGACGTGCTAGCACAGATACG.

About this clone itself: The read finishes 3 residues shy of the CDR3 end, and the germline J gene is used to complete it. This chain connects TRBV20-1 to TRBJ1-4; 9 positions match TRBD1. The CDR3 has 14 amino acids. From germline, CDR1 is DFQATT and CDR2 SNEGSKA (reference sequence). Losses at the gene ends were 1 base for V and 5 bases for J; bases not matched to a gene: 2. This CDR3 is CSARGTGENEKLFF. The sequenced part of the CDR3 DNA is TGCAGTGCTAGAGGGACAGGGGAAAATGAAAAA.

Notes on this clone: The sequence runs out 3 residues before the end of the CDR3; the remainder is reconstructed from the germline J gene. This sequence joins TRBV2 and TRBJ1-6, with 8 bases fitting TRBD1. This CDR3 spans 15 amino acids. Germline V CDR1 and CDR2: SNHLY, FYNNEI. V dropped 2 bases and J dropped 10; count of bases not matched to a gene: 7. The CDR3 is CASSESRGRRSPLHF. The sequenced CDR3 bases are TGTGCCAGCAGTGAATCCAGGGGGCGTAGATCACCC.

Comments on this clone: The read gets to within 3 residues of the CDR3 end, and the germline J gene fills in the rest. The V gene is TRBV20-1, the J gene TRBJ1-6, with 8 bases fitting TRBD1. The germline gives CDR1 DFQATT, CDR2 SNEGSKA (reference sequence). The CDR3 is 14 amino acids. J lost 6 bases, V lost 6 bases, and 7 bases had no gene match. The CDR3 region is CSAHPTGGNSPLHF. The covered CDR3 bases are TGCAGTGCCCACCCAACAGGGGGTAATTCACCC.

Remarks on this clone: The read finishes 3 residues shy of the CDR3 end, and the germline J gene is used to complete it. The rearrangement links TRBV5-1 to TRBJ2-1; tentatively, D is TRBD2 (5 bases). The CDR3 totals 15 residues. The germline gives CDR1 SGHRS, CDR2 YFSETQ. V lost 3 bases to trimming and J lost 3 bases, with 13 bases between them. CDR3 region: CASSSDFSLYNEQFF. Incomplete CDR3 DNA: TGCGCCAGCAGCTCGGACTTTAGCCTCTACAATGAG.

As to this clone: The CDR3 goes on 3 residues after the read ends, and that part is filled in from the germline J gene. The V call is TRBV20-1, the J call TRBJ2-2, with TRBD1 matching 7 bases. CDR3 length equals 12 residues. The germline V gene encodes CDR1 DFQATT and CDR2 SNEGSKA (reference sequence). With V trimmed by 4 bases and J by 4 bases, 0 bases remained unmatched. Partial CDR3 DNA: TGCAGTGCTACAGGGGGCACCGGGGAG. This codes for CSATGGTGE. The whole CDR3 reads CSATGGTGELFF.

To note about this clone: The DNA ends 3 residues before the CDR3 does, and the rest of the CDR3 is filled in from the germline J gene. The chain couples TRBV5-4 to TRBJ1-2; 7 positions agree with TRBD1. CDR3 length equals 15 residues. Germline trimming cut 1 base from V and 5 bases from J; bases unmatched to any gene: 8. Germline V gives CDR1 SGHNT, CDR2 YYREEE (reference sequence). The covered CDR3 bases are TGTGCCAGCAGCTTGAAAGAGCAGGGGGGATATGGC. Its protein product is CASSLKEQGGYG. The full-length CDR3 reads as CASSLKEQGGYGYTF. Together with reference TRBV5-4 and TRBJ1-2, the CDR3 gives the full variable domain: ETGVTQSPTHLIKTRGQQVTLRCSSQSGHNTVSWYQQALGQGPQFIFQYYREEENGRGNFPPRFSGLQFPNYSSELNVNALELDDSALYLCASSLKEQGGYGYTFGSGTRLTVV.

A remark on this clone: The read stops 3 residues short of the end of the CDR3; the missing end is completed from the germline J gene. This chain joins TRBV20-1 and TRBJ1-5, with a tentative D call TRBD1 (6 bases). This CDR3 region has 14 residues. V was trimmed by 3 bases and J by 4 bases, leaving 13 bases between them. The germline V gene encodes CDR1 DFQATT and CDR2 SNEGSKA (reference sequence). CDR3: CSASTQGRNQPQHF. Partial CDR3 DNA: TGCAGTGCTAGTACACAGGGTAGGAATCAGCCC.

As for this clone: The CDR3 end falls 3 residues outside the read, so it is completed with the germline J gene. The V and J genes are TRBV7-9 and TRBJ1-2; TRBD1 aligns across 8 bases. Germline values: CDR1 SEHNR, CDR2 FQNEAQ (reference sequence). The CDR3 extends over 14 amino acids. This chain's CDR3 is CASSPGQGRKGYTF. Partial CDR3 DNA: TGTGCCAGCAGCCCAGGACAGGGTAGAAAGGGC. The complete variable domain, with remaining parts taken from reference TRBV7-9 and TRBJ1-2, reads DTGVSQNPRHKITKRGQNVTFRCDPISEHNRLYWYRQTLGQGPEFLTYFQNEAQLEKSRLLSDRFSAERPKGSFSTLEIQRTEQGDSAMYLCASSPGQGRKGYTFGSGTRLTVV.

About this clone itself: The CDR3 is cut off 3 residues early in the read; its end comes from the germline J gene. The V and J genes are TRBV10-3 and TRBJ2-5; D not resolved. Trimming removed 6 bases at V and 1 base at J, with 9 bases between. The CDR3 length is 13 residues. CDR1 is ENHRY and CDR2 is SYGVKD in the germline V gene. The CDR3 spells CAISLNGQETQYF. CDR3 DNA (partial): TGTGCCATCAGCCTGAACGGCCAAGAGACC.

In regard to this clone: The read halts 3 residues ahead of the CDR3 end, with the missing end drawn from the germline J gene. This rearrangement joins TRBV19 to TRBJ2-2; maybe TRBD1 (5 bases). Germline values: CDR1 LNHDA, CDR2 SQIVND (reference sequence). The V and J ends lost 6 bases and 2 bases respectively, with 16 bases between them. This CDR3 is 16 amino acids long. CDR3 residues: CASRPTRTTNTGELFF. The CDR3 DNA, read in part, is TGTGCCAGTAGACCTACTCGGACAACAAACACCGGGGAG.

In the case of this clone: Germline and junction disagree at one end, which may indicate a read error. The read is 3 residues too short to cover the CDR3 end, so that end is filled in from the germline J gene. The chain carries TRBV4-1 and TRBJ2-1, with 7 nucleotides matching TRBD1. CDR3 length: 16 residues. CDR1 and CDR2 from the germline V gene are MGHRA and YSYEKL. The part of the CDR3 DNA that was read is TGCACCAGCAGCCAGGGACAGCCATCCCCCTACAATGAG. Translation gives CTSSQGQPSPYNE. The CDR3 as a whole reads CTSSQGQPSPYNEQFF.

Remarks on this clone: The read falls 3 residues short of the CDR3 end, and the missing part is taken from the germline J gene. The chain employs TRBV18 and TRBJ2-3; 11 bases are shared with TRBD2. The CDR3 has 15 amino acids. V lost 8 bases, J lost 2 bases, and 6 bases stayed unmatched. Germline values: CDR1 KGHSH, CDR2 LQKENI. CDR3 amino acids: CASGGLADVTDTQYF. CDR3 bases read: TGTGCCAGCGGGGGACTAGCGGACGTCACAGATACG.

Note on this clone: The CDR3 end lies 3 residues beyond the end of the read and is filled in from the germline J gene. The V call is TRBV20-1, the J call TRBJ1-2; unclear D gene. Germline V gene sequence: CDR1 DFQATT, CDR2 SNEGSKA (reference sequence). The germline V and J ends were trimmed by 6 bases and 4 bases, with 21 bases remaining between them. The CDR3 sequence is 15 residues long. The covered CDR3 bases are TGCAGTGCCCCCCTGGCGGGGAAATCTGGCTATGGC. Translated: CSAPLAGKSGYG. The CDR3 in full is CSAPLAGKSGYGYTF.

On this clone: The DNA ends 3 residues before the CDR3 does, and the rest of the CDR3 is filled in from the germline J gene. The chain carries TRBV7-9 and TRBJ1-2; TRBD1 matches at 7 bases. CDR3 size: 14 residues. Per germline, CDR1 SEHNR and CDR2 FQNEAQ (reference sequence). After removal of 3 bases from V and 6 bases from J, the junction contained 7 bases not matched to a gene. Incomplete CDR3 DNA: TGTGCCAGCAGCTTGGGACAGATGTCAAATGGC. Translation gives CASSLGQMSNG. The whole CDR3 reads CASSLGQMSNGYTF.

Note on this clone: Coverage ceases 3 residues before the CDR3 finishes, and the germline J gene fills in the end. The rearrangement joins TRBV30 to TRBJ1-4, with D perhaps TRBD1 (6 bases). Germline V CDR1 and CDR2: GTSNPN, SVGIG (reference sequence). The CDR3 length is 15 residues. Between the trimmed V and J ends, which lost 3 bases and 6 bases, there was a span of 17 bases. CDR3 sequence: CAWSGQGGLDEKLFF. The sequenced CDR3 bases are TGTGCCTGGAGCGGCCAAGGGGGATTGGATGAAAAA.

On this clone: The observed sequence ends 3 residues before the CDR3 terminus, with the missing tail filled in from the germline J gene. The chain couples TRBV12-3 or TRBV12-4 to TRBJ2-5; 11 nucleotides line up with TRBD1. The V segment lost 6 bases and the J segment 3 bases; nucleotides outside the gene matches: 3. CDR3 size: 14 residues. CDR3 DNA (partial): TGTGCCAGCAGCCGGGACAGGGGGGAAGAGACC. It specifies CASSRDRGEET. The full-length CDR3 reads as CASSRDRGEETQYF.

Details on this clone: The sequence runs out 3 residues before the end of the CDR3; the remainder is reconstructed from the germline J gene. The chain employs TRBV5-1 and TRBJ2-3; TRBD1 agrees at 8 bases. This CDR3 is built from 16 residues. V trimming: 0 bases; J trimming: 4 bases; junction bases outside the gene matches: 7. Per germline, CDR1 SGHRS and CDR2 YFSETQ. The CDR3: CASSLGTGGRPDTQYF. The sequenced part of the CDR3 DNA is TGCGCCAGCAGCTTGGGTACAGGGGGTCGTCCAGATACG.

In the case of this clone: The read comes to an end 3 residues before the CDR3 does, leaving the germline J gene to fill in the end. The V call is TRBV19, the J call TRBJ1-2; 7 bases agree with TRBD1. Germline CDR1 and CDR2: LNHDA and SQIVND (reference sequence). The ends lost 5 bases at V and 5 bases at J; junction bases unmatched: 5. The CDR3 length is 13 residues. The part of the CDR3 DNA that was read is TGTGCCAGTAGTCCCGGGACAGCTTATGGC. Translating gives CASSPGTAYG. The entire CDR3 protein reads CASSPGTAYGYTF.